This entry lists 21 T cell receptor beta chains sequenced from one sample in a study of blood T cell repertoires in COVID-19. Produced via immunoSEQ multiplex PCR; TCRdb's table is partial and in-frame only. The table has about 60,000 clones, around 90% seen once; the top ten hold over 4%. Sequencing was carried out using peripheral blood. The receptors were gathered from a man aged 55-75 years with acute or convalescent COVID-19.

The J gene is TRBJ2-7, the V gene TRBV3-1 (or the pseudogene TRBV3-2); TRBD1 might be the D (7 bases). Per germline, CDR1 LGHDT and CDR2 YNNKEL (reference sequence). V was cut by 4 bases and J by 2 bases, with 27 bases left in between. The CDR3 consists of 19 residues. The CDR3 coding sequence is TGTGCCAGCAGCCCCCCCCGTGTTGAGGGGGCTAGCGTCGCCTACGAGCAGTACTTC. Translated: CASSPPRVEGASVAYEQYF.

This chain uses TRBV10-3 with TRBJ1-4, with a possible D match to TRBD1 (5 bases). The CDR3 totals 14 residues. V gave up 4 bases and J gave up 8 bases, with 14 bases separating them. The germline V gene has CDR1 ENHRY and CDR2 SYGVKD. The CDR3, as DNA: TGTGCCATCAGTGTAGGTGGGGCTGAAGAAAAACTGTTTTTT. Amino acid sequence: CAISVGGAEEKLFF.

V is TRBV15 and J is TRBJ2-5; 11 bases line up with TRBD1. V lost 4 bases and J lost 3; bases outside the gene matches: 4. Germline CDR1 is LNHNV and CDR2 is YYDKDF (reference sequence). The CDR3 runs 15 residues. CDR3 amino acids: CATSTGQGAKETQYF. CDR3 DNA: TGTGCCACCAGCACCGGACAGGGGGCCAAAGAGACCCAGTACTTC.

The genes are TRBV7-2 and TRBJ1-1; 7 bases match TRBD1. J was trimmed by 0 bases and V by 1 base; bases with no gene match: 5. The CDR3 has 16 residues. Germline CDR1 is SGHTA and CDR2 is FQGNSA. The CDR3 reads CASSLGSGTVNTEAFF. The CDR3 DNA reads TGTGCCAGCAGCTTAGGGTCCGGGACAGTGAACACTGAAGCTTTCTTT.

This chain joins TRBV4-1 and TRBJ1-2; maybe TRBD1 (5 bases). Trimming pared 4 bases from V and 3 bases from J, leaving 15 bases between. CDR3 length equals 15 residues. Germline V gives CDR1 MGHRA, CDR2 YSYEKL. The CDR3 loop is CASSRIDRGDYGYTF. CDR3 DNA: TGCGCCAGCAGCCGAATAGACAGAGGAGACTATGGCTACACCTTC.

The genes are TRBV28 and TRBJ2-7; 11 positions agree with TRBD2. With 5 bases clipped from V and 0 bases from J, the junction kept 6 bases outside the gene matches. CDR1 is MDHEN, CDR2 SYDVKM, per germline. The CDR3 has 16 amino acids. CDR3 sequence: CASSPLAGGHSYEQYF. The CDR3 DNA reads as TGTGCCAGCAGTCCCCTAGCGGGAGGACACTCCTACGAGCAGTACTTC.

The J gene is TRBJ2-1, the V gene TRBV7-9, with 8 positions matching TRBD2. V lost 4 bases to trimming and J lost 8 bases; unmatched junction nucleotides: 13. This CDR3 spans 16 amino acids. The V gene's germline CDR1 is SEHNR and CDR2 FQNEAQ (reference sequence). In DNA form, the CDR3 reads TGTGCCAGCAGCTCGAGACTAGCGACAGATTCCGATGAGCAGTTCTTC. Its translation: CASSSRLATDSDEQFF.

The chain is built from TRBV9 and TRBJ2-3, with 10 bases matching TRBD1. Trimming took 0 bases from V and 5 from J; bases not matched to a gene: 9. This CDR3 spans 17 amino acids. The germline V gene encodes CDR1 SGDLS and CDR2 YYNGEE. In DNA, the CDR3 is TGTGCCAGCAGCGTAGCCCCAGGGGACAGGGGCCGAGATACGCAGTATTTT. It yields the protein CASSVAPGDRGRDTQYF.

This clone appeared a single time. The chain recombines TRBV5-1 with TRBJ2-1; 7 positions agree with TRBD1. The V gene end was trimmed by 4 bases and the J gene end by 7 bases; junction bases not matched to a gene: 11. Germline CDR1 and CDR2: SGHRS and YFSETQ. This CDR3 is 15 amino acids long. CDR3 in DNA: TGCGCCAGCAGCGCCGGACAGGTCCGTTTGAATGAGCAGTTCTTC. Protein product: CASSAGQVRLNEQFF.

V and J are TRBV19 and TRBJ2-1, with TRBD2 matching over 7 bases. V shed 0 bases, J shed 6 bases, and the junction held 17 bases outside the gene matches. The germline gives CDR1 LNHDA, CDR2 SQIVND (reference sequence). The CDR3 contains 19 residues. CDR3 in DNA: TGTGCCAGTAGTATAGATGGGGGTTTGGTAGCGGGTTTCTCCAATGAGCAGTTCTTC. This encodes CASSIDGGLVAGFSNEQFF.

This chain connects TRBV5-1 to TRBJ2-7; 9 positions match TRBD1. The CDR3 is made up of 15 amino acids. The germline V gene encodes CDR1 SGHRS and CDR2 YFSETQ. Trimming removed 1 base from V and 5 bases from J; junction bases left unmatched: 7. The CDR3 reads CASSLRRTGDNEQYF. The CDR3 bases are TGCGCCAGCAGCTTGCGGAGGACAGGGGATAACGAGCAGTACTTC. The variable domain in full, completed from reference TRBV5-1 and TRBJ2-7, reads KAGVTQTPRYLIKTRGQQVTLSCSPISGHRSVSWYQQTPGQGLQFLFEYFSETQRNKGNFPGRFSGRQFSNSRSEMNVSTLELGDSALYLCASSLRRTGDNEQYFGPGTRLTVT.

The V and J genes are TRBV28 and TRBJ1-4; no clear D gene. The CDR3 totals 16 residues. Germline values: CDR1 MDHEN, CDR2 SYDVKM. V dropped 8 bases and J dropped 0 bases, with 16 bases sitting between them. The CDR3 DNA reads TGTGCCAGCCTTTTTTCTCTCGGTGCAACTAATGAAAAACTGTTTTTT. Protein product: CASLFSLGATNEKLFF.

The chain combines TRBV5-1 with TRBJ2-3, with 7 bases that match TRBD2. With V trimmed by 6 bases and J by 5 bases, 6 bases remained unmatched. In germline, CDR1 is SGHRS, CDR2 YFSETQ. This CDR3 has 13 amino acids. The CDR3 nucleotides are TGCGCCAGCACCGGGACTAATGAAGATACGCAGTATTTT. Protein: CASTGTNEDTQYF.

The chain uses TRBV29-1 and TRBJ2-3; 9 bases align to TRBD1. With 7 bases clipped from V and 4 bases from J, the junction kept 3 bases outside the gene matches. The CDR3 totals 12 residues. CDR1 and CDR2 from the germline V gene are SQVTM and ANQGSEA. This chain's CDR3 is CSAGQGADTQYF. The DNA for the CDR3 is TGCAGCGCGGGACAGGGCGCAGATACGCAGTATTTT.

The V gene is TRBV15, the J gene TRBJ2-1; 8 positions agree with TRBD1. The CDR3 is made up of 12 amino acids. V gave up 7 bases and J gave up 9 bases; unmatched junction bases: 5. Germline-derived CDR1 and CDR2 are LNHNV and YYDKDF (reference sequence). This chain's CDR3 is CATNRQGREQFF. The CDR3 region has the DNA TGTGCCACCAACCGACAGGGGCGTGAGCAGTTCTTC.

The chain joins TRBV6-2 or TRBV6-3 to TRBJ1-4; no definite D call. Germline loops: CDR1 MNHEY, CDR2 SVGEGT. Trimming took 0 bases from V and 7 from J, leaving 12 bases between them. The CDR3 is 15 amino acids. The CDR3 DNA follows: TGTGCCAGCAGTTACTCCCGGGTTGGGAGTGAAAAACTGTTTTTT. Amino acids: CASSYSRVGSEKLFF.

The chain is built from TRBV18 and TRBJ2-7, with 7 bases aligning to TRBD2. CDR3 size: 16 residues. The germline V gene encodes CDR1 KGHSH and CDR2 LQKENI. Germline trimming cut 3 bases from V and 6 bases from J; bases unmatched to any gene: 14. This CDR3 reads CASSPTSGTKVGEQYF. The CDR3 DNA sequence: TGTGCCAGCTCACCGACGTCCGGGACTAAGGTGGGCGAGCAGTACTTC.

This chain connects TRBV18 to TRBJ2-2, with D perhaps TRBD1 (6 bases). The CDR3 is made up of 16 amino acids. Trimming cost V 4 bases and J 1 base, with 13 bases left between them. In germline, CDR1 is KGHSH, CDR2 LQKENI. In DNA, the CDR3 is TGTGCCAGCTCACTCCAAGGACAGATGAACACCGGGGAGCTGTTTTTT. Translating it yields CASSLQGQMNTGELFF.

The chain's CDR3 is CASSPQGSDQPQHF. The CDR3 DNA reads TGTGCCAGCTCACCACAGGGGTCAGATCAGCCCCAGCATTTT. The V call is TRBV18, the J call TRBJ1-5; a possible D gene is TRBD1 (5 bases). CDR3 length: 14 residues. V dropped 1 base and J dropped 5 bases, with 9 bases sitting between them. From germline, CDR1 is KGHSH and CDR2 LQKENI.

A word on this clone: One end of the junction is discordant with germline, which a read error may explain. This sequence joins TRBV6-5 and TRBJ1-1, with no clear D. This CDR3 spans 15 amino acids. Germline CDR1 reads MNHEY; CDR2 reads SVGAGI. The CDR3 sequence is CASSYLGGMNTVAFF. In DNA, the CDR3 is TGTGCCAGCAGTTATCTAGGCGGGATGAACACTGTAGCTTTCTTT.

The V call is TRBV29-1, the J call TRBJ2-1, with D perhaps TRBD2 (5 bases). V was shortened by 3 bases and J by 0 bases, with 12 bases between the two germline ends. This CDR3 is 15 amino acids long. Looked up from germline, CDR1 is SQVTM and CDR2 is ANQGSEA. Here the CDR3 DNA reads TGCAGCGTTGAGTGGAGGAGTAGCTCCTACAATGAGCAGTTCTTC. Translating gives CSVEWRSSSYNEQFF.